There are a few counts of the clone carrying this T cell receptor beta chain. As yet, its antigen is unknown. These data come from a study of vaccination and CD4 T cells after COVID-19. Study details: Stimulation of the cells used overlapping spike peptide pools from SARS-CoV-2 and from the common cold coronaviruses HCoV-NL63, HCoV-OC43 and HCoV-229E.

Noted treatment: 10-day PBMC culture with coronavirus spike peptide pools or control peptides (ViraFEST assay). Cells received half-medium changes with fresh IL-2 medium on days 3 and 7. The Oncomine TCR Beta short-read assay was applied to DNA of cultured CD4+ T cells. TCRdb processed the PCR reads anew with MiXCR; each CDR3 protein has one entry. The sample records under 5,000 distinct CDR3 sequences, approximately 16% being singletons. Regarding the study as a whole: Among convalescent patients, a median 86.3% of reactive clones emerged only after vaccination.

The CDR3 is made up of 14 amino acids. Germline V gene data show CDR1 as ENHRY and CDR2 as SYGVKD. V was pared by 3 bases and J by 3 bases, with 11 bases between. The sequenced sample was CD4+ T cells from blood, cultured in vitro. This receptor was identified in a human donor who had recovered from COVID-19. This chain connects TRBV10-3 to TRBJ2-5; D is perhaps TRBD1 (6 bases). CDR3: CAISDTDREETQYF. The CDR3 DNA reads TGTGCCATCAGTGACACGGACAGAGAAGAGACCCAGTACTTC.